These 30 T cell receptor beta chains share one sample of origin, sequenced in a study of CD8 T cells in Susac syndrome. Random hexamers served to reverse transcribe about 0.45 to 1 ug RNA. TCRdb reprocessed the immunoSEQ multiplex PCR reads via MiXCR and lists one record per CDR3 protein. This sample has 240,000 or so distinct CDR3 sequences, with 90% to 96% found just once. Sequenced: CD4+ T cells from PBMCs. The source of these receptors is a human donor with Susac syndrome.

The J gene is TRBJ2-7, the V gene TRBV12-3 or TRBV12-4; 8 positions match TRBD2. This CDR3 region has 16 residues. Losses at the gene ends were 5 bases for V and 4 bases for J; bases not matched to a gene: 13. The CDR3 DNA reads as TGTGCCAGCAGTCCCGGGCTAGCGGGTCCTAAGTACGAGCAGTACTTC. Translated: CASSPGLAGPKYEQYF.

The chain carries TRBV20-1 and TRBJ2-6; D remains ambiguous. With 5 bases removed from V and 4 bases from J, the gap between germline ends came to 12 bases. CDR1 and CDR2 (germline): DFQATT, SNEGSKA (reference sequence). The CDR3 is 14 residues long. Here the CDR3 reads CSAHDPGGANVLTF. CDR3 nucleotide sequence: TGCAGTGCTCACGACCCAGGCGGGGCCAACGTCCTGACTTTC.

V and J are TRBV20-1 and TRBJ2-3; TRBD1 might be the D (6 bases). V was pared by 6 bases and J by 0 bases, with 13 bases between. The CDR3 has 14 residues. Germline assignment: CDR1 DFQATT and CDR2 SNEGSKA (reference sequence). The chain's CDR3 is CSAKQGPSTDTQYF. DNA for the CDR3: TGCAGTGCAAAACAGGGACCAAGCACAGATACGCAGTATTTT.

V is TRBV5-1 and J is TRBJ2-1; perhaps TRBD2 as D (5 bases). Trimming shortened V by 1 base and J by 8 bases, and 19 bases separated the two germline ends. Germline CDR1 is SGHRS and CDR2 is YFSETQ. This CDR3 contains 16 residues. The CDR3, as DNA: TGCGCCAGCAGCTTGTTAACTAGAGGGAGTATGGATGAGCAGTTCTTC. Its translation: CASSLLTRGSMDEQFF.

This chain connects TRBV28 to TRBJ2-5; 7 bases fit TRBD1. The junction had 4 bases not matched to a gene; V was cut back by 3 bases and J by 0 bases. Germline CDR1 is MDHEN and CDR2 is SYDVKM. This CDR3 region has 15 residues. CDR3 sequence reads: CASSFATGHQETQYF. The CDR3 bases are TGTGCCAGCAGTTTCGCGACAGGGCACCAAGAGACCCAGTACTTC.

The V call is TRBV14, the J call TRBJ1-2; the D is unclear. This CDR3 region has 13 residues. Trimming left V 5 bases short and J 8 bases short, with 15 bases between. Germline CDR1 SGHDN, CDR2 FVKESK. The CDR3 protein is CASSSDGLRGYTF. The CDR3 DNA reads as TGTGCCAGCAGCTCGGACGGTTTGAGAGGCTACACCTTC.

V gene TRBV6-6 combines with J gene TRBJ2-7; tentative D call: TRBD1 (6 bases). Germline assignment: CDR1 MNHNY and CDR2 SVGAGI (reference sequence). The CDR3 covers 11 residues. V lost 10 bases and J lost 5, with 12 bases in between. The CDR3 region is CATGEGHEQYF. CDR3 DNA sequence: TGTGCCACAGGGGAAGGCCACGAGCAGTACTTC.

V and J are TRBV15 and TRBJ2-1; perhaps TRBD2 as D (5 bases). The germline V gene has CDR1 LNHNV and CDR2 YYDKDF (reference sequence). The CDR3 loop spans 16 amino acids. Trimming pared 0 bases from V and 3 bases from J, leaving 12 bases between. The CDR3 nucleotides are TGTGCCACCAGCAGAGAGGGGAGCCGATACTACAATGAGCAGTTCTTC. Protein: CATSREGSRYYNEQFF.

J is TRBJ1-5 and V is TRBV15; 7 bases map to TRBD1. The CDR3 runs 15 residues. The junction had 4 bases not matched to a gene; V was cut back by 0 bases and J by 5 bases. Germline lookup yields CDR1 LNHNV and CDR2 YYDKDF (reference sequence). This chain's CDR3 is CATSRESTGHQPQHF. The CDR3 DNA sequence: TGTGCCACCAGCAGAGAATCGACAGGGCATCAGCCCCAGCATTTT.

The sample holds one count of this clonotype. A read error may account for a junction end that differs from germline. V and J are TRBV7-7 and TRBJ2-7, with TRBD1 identical over 8 bases. In germline, CDR1 is SSHAT, CDR2 FNYEAQ (reference sequence). The CDR3 has 15 amino acids. CDR3 in amino acids: CASSLGRDRYYEQYF. The CDR3 DNA sequence: TGTGCTAGCAGCTTAGGAAGGGACAGGTACTACGAGCAGTACTTC.

The chain couples TRBV29-1 to TRBJ1-5; D remains ambiguous. This CDR3 contains 13 residues. With 3 bases removed from V and 6 bases from J, the gap between germline ends came to 12 bases. CDR1 and CDR2 from the germline V gene are SQVTM and ANQGSEA. CDR3 sequence: CSVEVRGGQPQHF. Written as DNA, the CDR3 is TGCAGCGTTGAGGTACGGGGTGGTCAGCCCCAGCATTTT. The full variable domain, with the rest looked up from reference TRBV29-1 and TRBJ1-5, is SAVISQKPSRDICQRGTSLTIQCQVDSQVTMMFWYRQQPGQSLTLIATANQGSEATYESGFVIDKFPISRPNLTFSTLTVSNMSPEDSSIYLCSVEVRGGQPQHFGDGTRLSIL.

The rearrangement joins TRBV20-1 to TRBJ2-1, with D perhaps matching TRBD1 (5 bases). V was clipped by 4 bases and J by 1 base, with 23 bases between them. The CDR3 spans 18 residues. The germline V gene has CDR1 DFQATT and CDR2 SNEGSKA (reference sequence). CDR3: CSAIRRGRGLSSYNEQFF. The CDR3 DNA sequence: TGCAGTGCTATTAGAAGGGGTAGGGGTTTAAGTTCCTACAATGAGCAGTTCTTC.

This clonotype was seen only once. An end of the junction differs from the germline gene, which may be a read error. This chain connects TRBV15 to TRBJ2-3, with TRBD2 matching 12 bases. This CDR3 is built from 17 residues. Germline values: CDR1 LNHNV, CDR2 YYDKDF (reference sequence). In DNA form, the CDR3 reads TGTGCCAGCAGCGGCTCACTAGCGGGAGGTGGCACAGATACGCAGTATTTT. Translated: CASSGSLAGGGTDTQYF.

The chain links TRBV29-1 to TRBJ1-2; 8 bases are a match to TRBD1. The germline gives CDR1 SQVTM, CDR2 ANQGSEA. This CDR3 is built from 13 residues. V lost 7 bases to trimming and J lost 2 bases; unmatched junction nucleotides: 6. This CDR3 is CSANSGGNYGYTF. CDR3 bases: TGCAGCGCCAATTCAGGGGGCAACTATGGCTACACCTTC.

V usage is TRBV11-3 and J usage is TRBJ2-3; tentative D call: TRBD2 (5 bases). The CDR3 is made up of 13 amino acids. The germline gives CDR1 SGHNT, CDR2 YENEEA. Trimming removed 6 bases from V and 4 bases from J, with 11 bases in between. The CDR3 DNA reads TGTGCCAGCAGTAGCGTACCCGCAGATACGCAGTATTTT. Its protein product is CASSSVPADTQYF.

The chain recombines TRBV7-9 with TRBJ1-2; 7 bases are a match to TRBD1. V gave up 2 bases and J gave up 3 bases; unmatched junction bases: 15. Per germline, CDR1 SEHNR and CDR2 FQNEAQ (reference sequence). The CDR3 spans 18 residues. CDR3 bases: TGTGCCAGCAGCTTAACCGACCTTCCGGGACAGACGTACTATGGCTACACCTTC. Amino acids: CASSLTDLPGQTYYGYTF.

The rearrangement links TRBV5-6 to TRBJ2-4; 8 positions agree with TRBD2. CDR1 is SGHDT, CDR2 YYEEEE, per germline. This CDR3 has 15 amino acids. Trimming removed 0 bases from V and 8 bases from J; junction bases left unmatched: 7. Written as DNA, the CDR3 is TGTGCCAGCAGCTTGGCCCAGCGGGGGCGGGACATTCAGTACTTC. Residues: CASSLAQRGRDIQYF.

This clonotype was seen just once. The V call is TRBV20-1, the J call TRBJ1-1; no reliable D call. Germline V gives CDR1 DFQATT, CDR2 SNEGSKA (reference sequence). The CDR3 contains 10 residues. The V gene lost 0 bases and the J gene lost 8 bases, with 4 bases spanning the gap. The CDR3 protein is CSARDREAFF. CDR3 coding DNA: TGCAGTGCTAGAGACAGGGAAGCTTTCTTT.

This chain connects TRBV30 to TRBJ1-2, with D unresolved. V was shortened by 1 base and J by 10 bases, with 13 bases between the two germline ends. This CDR3 region has 12 residues. CDR1 and CDR2 (germline): GTSNPN, SVGIG (reference sequence). This CDR3 is CAWSGALGDYTF. As DNA, the CDR3 is TGTGCCTGGAGTGGGGCATTGGGAGACTACACCTTC.

The gene calls are TRBV9 and TRBJ2-1, with D tentatively TRBD2 (5 bases). Germline CDR1 SGDLS, CDR2 YYNGEE. The V end was cut by 0 bases, the J end by 0 bases, with 10 bases between. The CDR3 loop spans 16 amino acids. In DNA form, the CDR3 reads TGTGCCAGCAGCGTAGGGCAGGACTCCTCCTACAATGAGCAGTTCTTC. This sequence encodes CASSVGQDSSYNEQFF.

The chain couples TRBV30 to TRBJ2-3; tentative D call: TRBD1 (5 bases). CDR1 is GTSNPN and CDR2 is SVGIG in the germline V gene (reference sequence). This CDR3 is 14 amino acids long. Trimming removed 5 bases from V and 0 bases from J, with 12 bases in between. The CDR3: CAWEDNSSTDTQYF. The CDR3, as DNA: TGTGCCTGGGAGGACAATTCTAGCACAGATACGCAGTATTTT.

V usage is TRBV30 and J usage is TRBJ2-7, with D perhaps matching TRBD2 (6 bases). The germline CDR1 and CDR2 sequences are GTSNPN and SVGIG (reference sequence). CDR3 size: 14 residues. Trimming shortened V by 6 bases and J by 9 bases, and 24 bases separated the two germline ends. CDR3 residues: CACERGSTLRGQYF. The CDR3 coding sequence is TGTGCCTGCGAACGGGGGTCCACTTTACGAGGGCAGTACTTC. Full variable domain (remainder filled in from reference TRBV30 and TRBJ2-7): SQTIHQWPATLVQPVGSPLSLECTVEGTSNPNLYWYRQAAGRGLQLLFYSVGIGQISSEVPQNLSASRPQDRQFILSSKKLLLSDSGFYLCACERGSTLRGQYFGPGTRLTVT.

The V and J genes are TRBV5-1 and TRBJ2-5, with 8 bases matching TRBD1. Germline CDR1 reads SGHRS; CDR2 reads YFSETQ. The length of the CDR3 is 14 residues. V lost 0 bases to trimming and J lost 4 bases; unmatched junction nucleotides: 2. This CDR3 reads CASSLAGTGETQYF. Written as DNA, the CDR3 is TGCGCCAGCAGCTTGGCGGGGACAGGAGAGACCCAGTACTTC.

This clonotype was counted once. The CDR3 DNA is TGTGCCAGCAGTATCAGACAGTCCACAGATACGCAGTATTTT. Amino acid sequence: CASSIRQSTDTQYF. The chain uses TRBV14 and TRBJ2-3; possible D gene TRBD1, 5 bases. The CDR3 totals 14 residues. Trimming pared 6 bases from V and 2 bases from J, leaving 12 bases between. Germline CDR1 and CDR2: SGHDN and FVKESK.

J is TRBJ1-2 and V is TRBV2; TRBD1 might be the D (5 bases). V lost 0 bases, J lost 4 bases, and 15 bases lay in between. This CDR3 has 16 amino acids. Germline V gene data show CDR1 as SNHLY and CDR2 as FYNNEI. The CDR3 here is CASSEAPAGIRYGYTF. CDR3 bases: TGTGCCAGCAGTGAAGCGCCGGCAGGGATACGCTATGGCTACACCTTC.

The J gene is TRBJ2-3, the V gene TRBV29-1; no definite D call. V was pared by 3 bases and J by 3 bases, with 16 bases between. The CDR3 sequence is 15 residues long. Germline V lookup: CDR1 SQVTM, CDR2 ANQGSEA. The chain's CDR3 is CSVERTSSITDTQYF. CDR3 nucleotides: TGCAGCGTTGAGAGGACCAGCTCCATTACAGATACGCAGTATTTT.

J is TRBJ2-7 and V is TRBV4-1, with 12 bases lining up with TRBD2. Losses at the gene ends were 4 bases for V and 0 bases for J; bases not matched to a gene: 4. Per the germline V gene, CDR1 is MGHRA and CDR2 is YSYEKL. The CDR3 runs 16 residues. CDR3: CASSPGTSGFSYEQYF. The CDR3 DNA follows: TGCGCCAGCAGCCCTGGGACTAGCGGGTTCTCCTACGAGCAGTACTTC.

The J gene is TRBJ2-6, the V gene TRBV4-1; TRBD1 is a possible D gene (6 bases). V shed 1 base and J shed 4 bases, with 11 bases lying between them. Germline CDR1 MGHRA, CDR2 YSYEKL. The CDR3 contains 16 residues. Here the CDR3 reads CASSQGDRPGANVLTF. CDR3 nucleotides: TGCGCCAGCAGCCAAGGTGACAGGCCCGGGGCCAACGTCCTGACTTTC.

V is TRBV20-1 and J is TRBJ1-1, with D possibly TRBD1 on 6 matching bases. Per germline, CDR1 DFQATT and CDR2 SNEGSKA (reference sequence). V lost 5 bases, J lost 4 bases, and 14 bases lay in between. This CDR3 is built from 13 residues. The CDR3 reads CSARRGLGTEAFF. CDR3 nucleotide sequence: TGCAGTGCTCGCAGGGGATTAGGCACTGAAGCTTTCTTT.

The chain is built from TRBV20-1 and TRBJ2-7; 9 bases agree with TRBD1. CDR3 size: 15 residues. V lost 1 base, J lost 2 bases, and 6 bases stayed unmatched. Germline values: CDR1 DFQATT, CDR2 SNEGSKA (reference sequence). The DNA for the CDR3 is TGCAGTGCTAGAGGCCTGGGACAGGGCGCCTACGAGCAGTACTTC. Encoded protein: CSARGLGQGAYEQYF.